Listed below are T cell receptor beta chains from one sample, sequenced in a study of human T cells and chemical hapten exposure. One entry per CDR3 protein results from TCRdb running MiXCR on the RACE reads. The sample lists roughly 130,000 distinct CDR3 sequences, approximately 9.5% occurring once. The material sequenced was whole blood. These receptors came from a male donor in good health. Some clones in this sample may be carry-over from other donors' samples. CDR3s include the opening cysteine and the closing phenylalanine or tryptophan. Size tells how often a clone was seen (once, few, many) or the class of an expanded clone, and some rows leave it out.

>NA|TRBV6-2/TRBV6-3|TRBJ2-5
CASSYPGLEETQYF
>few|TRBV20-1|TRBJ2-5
CSAPDSSGQETQYF
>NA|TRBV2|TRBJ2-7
CASKDRGPYEQYF
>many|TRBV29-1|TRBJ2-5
CSVEGVGTLTQYF
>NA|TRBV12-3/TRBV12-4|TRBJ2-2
CASSGVLGQANTGELFF
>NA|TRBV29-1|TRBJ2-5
CSVEKQGEQETQYF
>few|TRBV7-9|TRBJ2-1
CASSLVGQYNEQFF
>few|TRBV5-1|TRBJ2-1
CASSWASNEQFF
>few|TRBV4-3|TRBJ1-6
CASSPDTASPLHF
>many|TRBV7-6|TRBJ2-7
CASSLGTSGIYEQYF
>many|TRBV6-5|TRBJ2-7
CASSSAGTATYYEQYF
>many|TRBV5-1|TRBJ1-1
CASHEGPNTEAFF
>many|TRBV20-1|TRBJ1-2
CSARAQGDYGYTF
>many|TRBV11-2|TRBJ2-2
CASSLEINTGELFF
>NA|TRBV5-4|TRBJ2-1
CASSLATSGWNEQFF
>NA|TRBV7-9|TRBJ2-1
CASKRGNSLGGVNEQFF
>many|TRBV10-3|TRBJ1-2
CAISKQQYYGYTF
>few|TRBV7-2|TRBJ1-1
CASSQSLTGGTTEAFF
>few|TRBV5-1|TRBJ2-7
CASLGQLYEQYF
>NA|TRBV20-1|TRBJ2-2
CSARVGQNTGELFF
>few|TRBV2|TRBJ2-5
CASSDEGNLAMGTQYF
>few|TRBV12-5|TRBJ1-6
CASGSQGRSPLHF
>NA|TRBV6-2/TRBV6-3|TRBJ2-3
CASSRRTGHPPTDTQYF
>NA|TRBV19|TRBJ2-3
CASRLAGSDTQYF
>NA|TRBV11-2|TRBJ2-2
CASSLALAGANTGELFF
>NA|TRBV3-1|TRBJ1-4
CASSQSGEKLFF
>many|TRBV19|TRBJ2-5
CASSRQSGETQYF
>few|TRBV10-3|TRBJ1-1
CAIRDTYLTEAFF
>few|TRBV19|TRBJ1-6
CAARTGGTPLHF
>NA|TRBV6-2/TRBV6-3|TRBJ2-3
CASSYLRTGMADTQYF
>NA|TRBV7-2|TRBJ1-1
CASSLWVMNTEAFF
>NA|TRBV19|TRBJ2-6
CASTRRRASSGANVLTF
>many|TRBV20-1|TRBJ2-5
CSARDLDGVETQYF
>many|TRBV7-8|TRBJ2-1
CASSLRPRIAGGFNEQFF
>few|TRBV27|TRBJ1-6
CASRETGRPSPLHF
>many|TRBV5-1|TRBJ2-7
CASRLITGPAPYEQYF
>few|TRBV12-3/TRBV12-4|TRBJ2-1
CASSPLAGVGSEQFF
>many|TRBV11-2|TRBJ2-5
CASSSSGIQETQYF
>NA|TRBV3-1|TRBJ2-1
CASSLIRDTAYEQFF
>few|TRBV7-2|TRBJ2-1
CASSLVDEQFF
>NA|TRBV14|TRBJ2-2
CASSQQTGRGNTGELFF
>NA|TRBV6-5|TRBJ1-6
CASSYSTGGDYNSPLHF
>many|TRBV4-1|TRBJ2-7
CASSQGGQGYEQYF
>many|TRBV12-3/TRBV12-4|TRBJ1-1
CASSSRPGEILNTEAFF
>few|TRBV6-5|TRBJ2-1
CASSSQLAGGYNEQFF
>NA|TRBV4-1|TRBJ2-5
CASSQTMGTGHHQETQYF
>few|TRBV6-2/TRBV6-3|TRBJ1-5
CASTYGTSNQPQHF
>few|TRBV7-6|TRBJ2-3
CASRSSGDSTDTQYF
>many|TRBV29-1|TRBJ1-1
CSVRQVLNTEAFF
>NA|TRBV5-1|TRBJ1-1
CASTLKGNTEAFF
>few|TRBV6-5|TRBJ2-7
CASRGTPTYEQYF
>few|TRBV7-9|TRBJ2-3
CASSFPGTSVSTDTQYF